A single sample is the source of the 27 T cell receptor beta chains below, sequenced in a study of shared clonotypes between healthy human individuals. Generated by immunoSEQ multiplex PCR, the TCRdb table keeps only in-frame clones and is missing some. This sample has over 1.5 million clones, with roughly 98% found just once. The sequenced material came from naive CD4+ T cells sorted from blood. The subset denotes: CD45RA+ positively selected. The source of these receptors is a man aged 25-45 years in good health.

J is TRBJ2-3 and V is TRBV10-1; 13 nucleotides match TRBD2. This CDR3 spans 16 amino acids. Germline V gives CDR1 WNHNN, CDR2 SYGVQD (reference sequence). V shed 4 bases, J shed 5 bases, and the junction held 6 bases outside the gene matches. CDR3 nucleotides: TGCGCCAGCAGTGGGACTAGCGGGAGAGGGGGAGATACGCAGTATTTT. It yields the protein CASSGTSGRGGDTQYF.

The rearrangement uses TRBV19 and TRBJ2-7, with D possibly TRBD2 on 5 matching bases. The CDR3 consists of 13 residues. The germline V gene has CDR1 LNHDA and CDR2 SQIVND (reference sequence). V gave up 6 bases and J gave up 2 bases, with 11 bases separating them. This chain's CDR3 is CASSASGAYEQYF. CDR3 nucleotides: TGTGCCAGTAGCGCCAGCGGAGCCTACGAGCAGTACTTC.

The count of this clone is one. V usage is TRBV14 and J usage is TRBJ1-2, with 9 bases fitting TRBD1. Germline V gene sequence: CDR1 SGHDN, CDR2 FVKESK. V lost 0 bases to trimming and J lost 1 base; unmatched junction nucleotides: 6. This CDR3 is 17 amino acids long. In nucleotides, the CDR3 is TGTGCCAGCAGCCAAGAACTACGGACAGGGGTTAACTATGGCTACACCTTC. It yields the protein CASSQELRTGVNYGYTF.

The CDR3 bases are TGTGCCAGCAGTTTCTTTTCCGGGGTTTTCAAGGGGGAGACCCAGTACTTC. Protein sequence: CASSFFSGVFKGETQYF. The chain couples TRBV28 to TRBJ2-5; either TRBD1 or TRBD2 may supply D (5 bases each). Trimming stripped 3 bases from V and 5 bases from J, with 22 bases between. The CDR3 loop spans 17 amino acids. CDR1 MDHEN and CDR2 SYDVKM come from the germline V gene.

This chain uses TRBV9 with TRBJ2-5, with TRBD1 matching 7 bases. The ends lost 5 bases at V and 5 bases at J; junction bases unmatched: 9. Germline CDR1 and CDR2: SGDLS and YYNGEE. CDR3 length equals 14 residues. CDR3 protein: CASSVLQGGETQYF. Here the CDR3 DNA reads TGTGCCAGCAGTGTACTTCAAGGGGGCGAGACCCAGTACTTC.

V is TRBV10-3 and J is TRBJ1-1, with D perhaps matching TRBD1 (5 bases). CDR1 and CDR2 (germline): ENHRY, SYGVKD. The CDR3 totals 13 residues. V lost 7 bases and J 6 bases, leaving 15 bases between the germline ends. CDR3 sequence (DNA): TGTGCCATCACCTCGTCGGGAGGGGCTGAAGCTTTCTTT. Translation gives CAITSSGGAEAFF.

The chain is built from TRBV5-6 and TRBJ2-1; possible D gene TRBD2, 5 bases. There are 13 residues in the CDR3. Germline values: CDR1 SGHDT, CDR2 YYEEEE. Trimming took off 2 bases at V and 7 bases at J, with 10 bases between the two ends. The CDR3 spells CASSFWRWNEQFF. Written as DNA, the CDR3 is TGTGCCAGCAGCTTCTGGAGGTGGAATGAGCAGTTCTTC.

The chain recombines TRBV14 with TRBJ2-3; 7 bases are a match to TRBD1. Germline assignment: CDR1 SGHDN and CDR2 FVKESK. The CDR3 is 16 amino acids. The V gene end was trimmed by 1 base and the J gene end by 6 bases; junction bases not matched to a gene: 10. Here the CDR3 reads CASSQVWGTAMDTQYF. DNA for the CDR3: TGTGCCAGCAGCCAAGTATGGGGGACAGCCATGGATACGCAGTATTTT. The whole variable domain, filled in from reference TRBV14 and TRBJ2-3, reads EAGVTQFPSHSVIEKGQTVTLRCDPISGHDNLYWYRRVMGKEIKFLLHFVKESKQDESGMPNNRFLAERTGGTYSTLKVQPAELEDSGVYFCASSQVWGTAMDTQYFGPGTRLTVL.

This chain links TRBV19 with TRBJ2-7, with a weak D call TRBD1 (6 bases). V dropped 5 bases and J dropped 1 base, with 15 bases sitting between them. Germline CDR1 is LNHDA and CDR2 is SQIVND (reference sequence). The CDR3 runs 15 residues. The CDR3 nucleotides read TGTGCCAGTAGTGATCCCGGGACAAGTTCCTACGAGCAGTACTTC. Its translation is CASSDPGTSSYEQYF.

This chain uses TRBV5-1 with TRBJ2-3, with a possible D match to TRBD2 (5 bases). Germline V CDR1 and CDR2: SGHRS, YFSETQ. V was trimmed by 5 bases and J by 2 bases, leaving 18 bases between them. This CDR3 has 16 amino acids. The CDR3 nucleotides read TGCGCCAGCAGATACCTAAGCGGAGTCACCACAGATACGCAGTATTTT. Its protein product is CASRYLSGVTTDTQYF. Looking up the rest from reference TRBV5-1 and TRBJ2-3 gives the full variable domain: KAGVTQTPRYLIKTRGQQVTLSCSPISGHRSVSWYQQTPGQGLQFLFEYFSETQRNKGNFPGRFSGRQFSNSRSEMNVSTLELGDSALYLCASRYLSGVTTDTQYFGPGTRLTVL.

The rearrangement links TRBV7-9 to TRBJ1-1; 7 bases map to TRBD1. V lost 4 bases, J lost 0 bases, and 11 bases stayed unmatched. The CDR3 is 17 residues long. Germline assignment: CDR1 SEHNR and CDR2 FQNEAQ (reference sequence). In DNA, the CDR3 is TGTGCCAGCAGCTGGCAGGGGGACGGGAAAATGAACACTGAAGCTTTCTTT. This sequence encodes CASSWQGDGKMNTEAFF.

The V gene is TRBV5-4, the J gene TRBJ2-1; unclear D gene. This CDR3 region has 16 residues. The germline gives CDR1 SGHNT, CDR2 YYREEE (reference sequence). V was clipped by 5 bases and J by 4 bases, with 19 bases between them. The CDR3 DNA reads as TGTGCCAGCAGTCTCCCCCCAAGCCCGAATTACAATGAGCAGTTCTTC. Translation: CASSLPPSPNYNEQFF.

The rearrangement joins TRBV7-9 to TRBJ1-2; D ambiguous. Germline V gene data show CDR1 as SEHNR and CDR2 as FQNEAQ (reference sequence). The CDR3 is made up of 12 amino acids. V was shortened by 1 base and J by 6 bases, with 6 bases between the two germline ends. CDR3: CASSLGVNGYTF. The CDR3 region has the DNA TGTGCCAGCAGCTTAGGGGTGAATGGCTACACCTTC.

Only one count was recorded for this clone. Here the CDR3 DNA reads TGTGCCAGTAGTATAACCGGGACAACCAGCTCCTACGAGCAGTACTTC. It codes for CASSITGTTSSYEQYF. The chain recombines TRBV19 with TRBJ2-7, with a tentative D call TRBD1 (6 bases). V lost 2 bases and J lost 0, with 14 bases in between. This CDR3 comprises 16 residues. CDR1 is LNHDA and CDR2 is SQIVND in the germline V gene (reference sequence).

This clone occurred once. V usage is TRBV28 and J usage is TRBJ2-7; D is possibly TRBD2 (6 bases). This CDR3 has 15 residues. Trimming shortened V by 7 bases and J by 0 bases, and 16 bases separated the two germline ends. Per germline, CDR1 MDHEN and CDR2 SYDVKM. The chain's CDR3 is CASIRRDGSSYEQYF. Here the CDR3 DNA reads TGTGCCAGCATCCGCCGGGACGGGAGCTCCTACGAGCAGTACTTC.

The genes are TRBV15 and TRBJ2-1, with D perhaps TRBD1 (5 bases). Looked up from germline, CDR1 is LNHNV and CDR2 is YYDKDF (reference sequence). The CDR3 spans 17 residues. V lost 5 bases and J 3 bases, leaving 20 bases between the germline ends. CDR3 DNA: TGTGCCACCAGCTCTCCCCCCCCAGGGATAGACTACAATGAGCAGTTCTTC. Amino acid sequence: CATSSPPPGIDYNEQFF.

This chain joins TRBV5-4 and TRBJ2-1; D may be TRBD2 (6 bases). CDR3 size: 16 residues. Germline V lookup: CDR1 SGHNT, CDR2 YYREEE (reference sequence). The V end was cut by 4 bases, the J end by 0 bases, with 14 bases between. CDR3 sequence reads: CASSDSSALSYNEQFF. The CDR3, as DNA: TGTGCCAGCAGCGACTCTAGCGCCCTCTCCTACAATGAGCAGTTCTTC.

Note on this clone: This specimen includes other DNA sequences encoding the same CDR3. V usage is TRBV6-5 and J usage is TRBJ1-1, with no clear D. CDR1 and CDR2 from the germline V gene are MNHEY and SVGAGI. The CDR3 is 13 amino acids. V shed 1 base and J shed 1 base, with 4 bases lying between them. This chain's CDR3 is CASSYLENTEAFF. In DNA form, the CDR3 reads TGTGCCAGCAGTTACTTAGAGAACACTGAAGCTTTCTTT.

A remark on this clone: The same CDR3 also results from other DNA sequences found in this sample. The chain is built from TRBV5-1 and TRBJ1-2; maybe TRBD1 (6 bases). Trimming shortened V by 3 bases and J by 2 bases, and 8 bases separated the two germline ends. The CDR3 has 13 residues. From germline, CDR1 is SGHRS and CDR2 YFSETQ. CDR3 DNA: TGCGCCAGCAGCTCGGGGGCGAACTATGGCTACACCTTC. Amino acids: CASSSGANYGYTF.

This chain links TRBV28 with TRBJ1-1; 7 bases match TRBD1. Germline assignment: CDR1 MDHEN and CDR2 SYDVKM. V lost 7 bases and J lost 6; bases outside the gene matches: 5. This CDR3 is built from 12 residues. The CDR3 spells CASTGTEAEAFF. The CDR3 DNA sequence: TGTGCCAGCACCGGGACAGAGGCTGAAGCTTTCTTT.

The V and J genes are TRBV5-4 and TRBJ2-7, with unresolved D. The germline CDR1 and CDR2 sequences are SGHNT and YYREEE (reference sequence). This CDR3 comprises 15 residues. The ends were cut back, 0 bases at V and 0 bases at J, with 10 bases in the middle. In DNA, the CDR3 is TGTGCCAGCAGCTTGGGGCAGCTGAGCTCCTACGAGCAGTACTTC. Its translation is CASSLGQLSSYEQYF.

The rearrangement uses TRBV7-8 and TRBJ2-7; 8 bases match TRBD1. V lost 4 bases and J lost 6; bases outside the gene matches: 8. Germline CDR1 reads SGHVS; CDR2 reads FQNEAQ. The CDR3 runs 14 residues. CDR3 amino acids: CASSYNVGTGEQYF. The CDR3 nucleotides are TGTGCCAGCAGCTACAACGTCGGGACAGGCGAGCAGTACTTC.

The chain couples TRBV19 to TRBJ2-1, with 10 bases lining up with TRBD2. The CDR3 extends over 15 amino acids. Trimming took 6 bases from V and 9 from J; bases not matched to a gene: 11. Germline V gene data show CDR1 as LNHDA and CDR2 as SQIVND (reference sequence). The CDR3 DNA is TGTGCCAGTAGAAACCTAGCGGGAGTATCTGTTGAGCAGTTCTTC. Encoded protein: CASRNLAGVSVEQFF.

The rearrangement links TRBV29-1 to TRBJ2-7; 14 bases agree with TRBD2. Losses at the gene ends were 3 bases for V and 2 bases for J; bases not matched to a gene: 6. The CDR3 length is 16 residues. CDR1 is SQVTM and CDR2 is ANQGSEA in the germline V gene. The CDR3 sequence: CSVDGTSGSQTYEQYF. CDR3 DNA: TGCAGCGTTGACGGGACTAGCGGGAGCCAAACCTACGAGCAGTACTTC.

The genes are TRBV13 and TRBJ1-4; D is unresolved. Germline V gene lookup returns CDR1 PRHDT and CDR2 FYEKMQ (reference sequence). This CDR3 is 13 amino acids long. Trimming cost V 5 bases and J 5 bases, with 9 bases left between them. The CDR3 nucleotides read TGTGCCAGCAGCGGCAGAACAAATGAAAAACTGTTTTTT. As protein: CASSGRTNEKLFF.

The V gene is TRBV7-3, the J gene TRBJ2-1; either TRBD1 or TRBD2 may supply D (6 bases each). The CDR3 contains 12 residues. Trimming removed 4 bases at V and 9 bases at J, with 10 bases between. The germline CDR1 and CDR2 sequences are SGHTA and FQGTGA. The CDR3: CASSYPGAEQFF. The DNA for the CDR3 is TGTGCCAGCAGCTACCCGGGGGCTGAGCAGTTCTTC.

This clone has only one observation. This chain connects TRBV9 to TRBJ2-7; D tentatively reads TRBD1 or TRBD2 (6 bases each). The CDR3 totals 14 residues. V lost 2 bases, J lost 3 bases, and 12 bases lay in between. Germline CDR1 is SGDLS and CDR2 is YYNGEE. The CDR3 is CASSVSEGGYEQYF. The CDR3 DNA sequence: TGTGCCAGCAGCGTTTCCGAGGGGGGCTACGAGCAGTACTTC.